These T cell receptor beta chains were read from a single sample in a study of T cell responses to AZD1222 COVID-19 vaccine. Using immunoSEQ multiplex PCR, the repertoire was profiled, and TCRdb retains in-frame clones only, with some absent. Of some 120,000 clones in the sample, roughly 90% are singletons; the top ten hold about 1.1%. Sequenced material: peripheral blood, taken on day 0 of AZD1222 vaccination. The receptors were gathered from an adult in good health. Each CDR3 is given with its conserved first and last residue. D genes are given only for firm matches. Expanded clones get a size class; other rows say once, few or many, or leave the size out.

j_call clone_size v_call d_call cdr3_aa cdr3_nt
TRBJ1-1 - TRBV5-1 - CASSLRGREAFF TGCGCCAGCAGCTTGAGAGGCCGGGAAGCTTTCTTT
TRBJ1-5 - TRBV30 - CAWSPRGLQSGQPQHF TGTGCCTGGAGTCCTCGGGGGCTACAGTCGGGCCAGCCCCAGCATTTT
TRBJ1-5 - TRBV12-5 - CASGLNNQPQHF TGTGCTAGTGGACTTAATAATCAGCCCCAGCATTTT
TRBJ1-1 - TRBV29-1 TRBD1 CSAEQGDTEAFF TGCAGCGCCGAACAGGGGGATACTGAAGCTTTCTTT
TRBJ2-7 - TRBV28 TRBD1 CASSWYDRASSYEQYF TGTGCCAGCAGTTGGTACGACAGGGCGAGCTCCTACGAGCAGTACTTC
TRBJ1-4 once TRBV2 - CASSRRGRDEKLFF TGTGCCAGCAGCCGCAGGGGTAGGGATGAAAAACTGTTTTTT
TRBJ2-3 - TRBV9 - CASSETATSTDTQYF TGTGCCAGCAGCGAGACAGCTACTAGCACAGATACGCAGTATTTT
TRBJ1-1 - TRBV28 TRBD1 CASSLFDRGRAEAFF TGTGCCAGCAGTTTATTCGACAGGGGTCGGGCTGAAGCTTTCTTT
TRBJ2-7 - TRBV19 TRBD1 CASSPTGVYEQYF TGTGCCAGTAGTCCGACAGGGGTTTACGAGCAGTACTTC
TRBJ1-2 - TRBV7-8 - CASSLPGARGYGYTF TGTGCCAGCAGCCTTCCGGGGGCAAGGGGCTATGGCTACACCTTC
TRBJ2-1 few TRBV6-1 - CASSEDGGGAYNEQFF TGTGCCAGCAGTGAAGATGGGGGCGGGGCCTACAATGAGCAGTTCTTC
TRBJ2-4 - TRBV9 TRBD1 CASSVVSGGSKNIQYF TGTGCCAGCAGCGTAGTCTCAGGGGGCAGCAAAAACATTCAGTACTTC
TRBJ1-2 - TRBV18 - CASSRGPVPNYGYTF TGTGCCAGCTCCCGGGGGCCGGTACCTAACTATGGCTACACCTTC
TRBJ1-4 - TRBV4-2 TRBD1 CASKDGTGLNEKLFF TGTGCCAGCAAGGATGGGACAGGGCTAAATGAAAAACTGTTTTTT
TRBJ2-2 - TRBV9 TRBD2 CASSVGTSTGELFF TGTGCCAGCAGCGTAGGGACTAGCACCGGGGAGCTGTTTTTT
TRBJ2-7 - TRBV7-9 TRBD2 CASSLSGTRIGYEQYF TGTGCCAGCAGCTTATCCGGGACTAGGATCGGCTACGAGCAGTACTTC
TRBJ2-7 - TRBV5-1 TRBD2 CASSLAGTILEQYF TGCGCCAGCAGCTTGGCCGGGACTATTCTCGAGCAGTACTTC
TRBJ2-3 few TRBV6-5 TRBD2 CASSYSGGSGSDTQYF TGTGCCAGCAGTTACTCTGGCGGGAGTGGCTCAGATACGCAGTATTTT
TRBJ2-7 - TRBV5-1 - CASSLVAGVDEQYF TGCGCCAGCAGCTTGGTGGCAGGGGTCGACGAGCAGTACTTC
TRBJ1-2 - TRBV28 - CASSLNRNYGYTF TGTGCCAGCAGTTTAAACAGAAACTATGGCTACACCTTC
TRBJ2-1 - TRBV27 TRBD2 CASSRGGRAQEQFF TGTGCCAGCAGTAGGGGCGGGAGGGCCCAAGAGCAGTTCTTC
TRBJ2-5 - TRBV2 TRBD2 CASSAQRGYQETQYF TGTGCCAGCAGTGCCCAGCGGGGGTACCAAGAGACCCAGTACTTC
TRBJ1-3 - TRBV9 - CASSSTPGGNTIYF TGTGCCAGCAGCTCAACCCCAGGGGGAAACACCATATATTTT
TRBJ2-1 - TRBV11-3 TRBD2 CASSPGLASSYNEQFF TGTGCCAGCAGCCCGGGACTAGCGAGCTCCTACAATGAGCAGTTCTTC
TRBJ2-1 - TRBV19 - CASSPGTVYNEQFF TGTGCCAGTAGCCCGGGGACCGTTTACAATGAGCAGTTCTTC
TRBJ1-2 - TRBV6-5 - CASSFIKSPNYGYTF TGTGCCAGCAGTTTCATCAAGTCTCCTAACTATGGCTACACCTTC
TRBJ2-3 - TRBV11-1 TRBD2 CASSTGLAETDTQYF TGTGCCAGCAGCACGGGACTAGCGGAGACAGATACGCAGTATTTT
TRBJ2-3 few TRBV21-1 - CASSYTGEGTDTQYF TGTGCCAGCAGCTATACAGGGGAGGGCACAGATACGCAGTATTTT
TRBJ2-3 - TRBV18 - CASSPLAGSTDTQYF TGTGCCAGCTCACCACTGGCAGGGAGCACAGATACGCAGTATTTT
TRBJ2-7 - TRBV6-1 - CASSEFYSLIGVYEQYF TGTGCCAGCAGTGAATTCTACAGCCTGATTGGTGTCTACGAGCAGTACTTC
TRBJ1-1 few TRBV6-6 - CASAILTNTEAFF TGTGCCAGCGCGATTCTTACGAACACTGAAGCTTTCTTT
TRBJ1-4 - TRBV29-1 - CSVSQGATNEKLFF TGCAGCGTTAGTCAAGGGGCAACTAATGAAAAACTGTTTTTT
TRBJ1-2 - TRBV10-3 TRBD1 CAISMTGQGYTF TGTGCCATCAGCATGACAGGGCAGGGCTACACCTTC
TRBJ1-2 - TRBV6-1 - CASSERWRGTANYGYTF TGTGCCAGCAGTGAAAGGTGGCGGGGGACCGCTAACTATGGCTACACCTTC
TRBJ2-5 - TRBV28 - CASSLDRSGEGTQYF TGTGCCAGCAGTCTGGATCGTTCAGGGGAAGGGACCCAGTACTTC
TRBJ1-6 - TRBV7-3 TRBD1 CASSFSGQGNSPLHF TGTGCCAGCAGCTTCTCGGGACAGGGAAATTCACCCCTCCACTTT
TRBJ2-1 - TRBV19 - CASSLVRGENEQFF TGTGCCAGTAGTCTCGTGCGTGGCGAAAATGAGCAGTTCTTC
TRBJ2-2 once TRBV29-1 TRBD2 CSVDSGGGTGELFF TGCAGCGTTGACTCGGGAGGGGGTACCGGGGAGCTGTTTTTT
TRBJ2-1 - TRBV5-6 - CASSTGSWGYEQFF TGTGCCAGCAGCACCGGGAGTTGGGGGTATGAGCAGTTCTTC
TRBJ1-2 - TRBV30 TRBD1 CAWSVQEAGGNGYTF TGTGCCTGGAGTGTACAGGAGGCAGGGGGTAATGGCTACACCTTC
TRBJ1-2 - TRBV28 - CASSLVAAGPYGYTF TGTGCCAGCAGTTTAGTGGCCGCTGGGCCGTATGGCTACACCTTC
TRBJ2-4 - TRBV19 TRBD1 CASSIVMRQGSGIQYF TGTGCCAGTAGTATAGTAATGCGACAGGGGAGCGGGATTCAGTACTTC
TRBJ1-1 - TRBV29-1 TRBD1 CSVEFRGLRNTEAFF TGCAGCGTTGAATTCAGGGGGTTACGGAACACTGAAGCTTTCTTT
TRBJ1-6 - TRBV5-1 - CASSRWTADNSPLHF TGCGCCAGCAGCCGATGGACAGCAGATAATTCACCCCTCCACTTT
TRBJ1-3 - TRBV3-1/TRBV3-2 - CASSPSYSGNTIYF TGTGCCAGCAGCCCTAGCTACTCTGGAAACACCATATATTTT
TRBJ2-7 - TRBV5-1 TRBD2 CASSWGLAGEAYEQYF TGCGCCAGCAGCTGGGGACTAGCGGGAGAAGCCTACGAGCAGTACTTC
TRBJ2-1 - TRBV12-3/TRBV12-4 - CASSFLMVDEQFF TGTGCCAGCAGTTTCTTGATGGTGGATGAGCAGTTCTTC
TRBJ2-7 - TRBV12-3/TRBV12-4 - CASSFNYEQYF TGTGCCAGCAGTTTCAACTACGAGCAGTACTTC
TRBJ1-1 - TRBV6-5 TRBD1 CASTPGDRISTEAFF TGTGCCAGCACCCCGGGGGACAGGATTAGCACTGAAGCTTTCTTT